Below are 10 T cell receptor beta chains sequenced from a single sample in a study of shared clonotypes between healthy human individuals. Repertoires were generated with immunoSEQ multiplex PCR, while TCRdb's copy carries only in-frame clones and drops some. The table has about 1 million clones, more than 65% seen once. Sequencing used memory CD4+ T cells sorted from blood. The subset denotes: CD45RA-negative fraction. The receptor source for this set is a man younger than 30 in good health.

This rearrangement joins TRBV5-6 to TRBJ2-3; 8 bases match TRBD2. The V and J ends lost 4 bases and 6 bases, in that order; junction bases with no gene match: 7. The CDR3 sequence is 14 residues long. Germline CDR1 is SGHDT and CDR2 is YYEEEE. The CDR3 here is CASSPLAARDTQYF. DNA for the CDR3: TGTGCCAGCAGCCCACTAGCGGCCCGGGATACGCAGTATTTT.

The rearrangement joins TRBV7-3 to TRBJ2-3; no clear D. The CDR3 totals 13 residues. Per the germline V gene, CDR1 is SGHTA and CDR2 is FQGTGA. Trimming removed 1 base at V and 2 bases at J, with 4 bases between. CDR3 nucleotide sequence: TGTGCCAGCAGCTTAATGCACACAGATACGCAGTATTTT. As protein: CASSLMHTDTQYF.

In regard to this clone: Other DNA variants within this sample encode the same CDR3. This chain links TRBV5-4 with TRBJ2-5, with D uncertain. CDR1 and CDR2 (germline): SGHNT, YYREEE (reference sequence). Trimming cost V 1 base and J 1 base, with 8 bases left between them. CDR3 size: 14 residues. The CDR3 DNA sequence: TGTGCCAGCAGCTTGATTGGAACCCAAGAGACCCAGTACTTC. The encoded protein is CASSLIGTQETQYF.

This clone has only a few counts. J is TRBJ2-7 and V is TRBV7-6; tentatively, D is TRBD1 (5 bases). The CDR3 totals 13 residues. Trimming left V 9 bases short and J 1 base short, with 13 bases between. Germline V CDR1 and CDR2: SGHVS, FNYEAQ. The CDR3 protein is CARQAQESYEQYF. For the CDR3, the DNA is TGTGCCAGACAGGCCCAGGAGTCCTACGAGCAGTACTTC.

For the CDR3, the DNA is TGTGCCAGCAGCATACGGGGTGGCTACGAGCAGTACTTC. Its protein product is CASSIRGGYEQYF. This chain links TRBV7-2 with TRBJ2-7; the D gene is possibly TRBD2 (5 bases). This CDR3 contains 13 residues. V was cut by 5 bases and J by 3 bases, with 11 bases left in between. Per the germline V gene, CDR1 is SGHTA and CDR2 is FQGNSA. Full variable domain (remainder filled in from reference TRBV7-2 and TRBJ2-7): GAGVSQSPSNKVTEKGKDVELRCDPISGHTALYWYRQSLGQGLEFLIYFQGNSAPDKSGLPSDRFSAERTGGSVSTLTIQRTQQEDSAVYLCASSIRGGYEQYFGPGTRLTVT.

The table lists this clone with a few counts. The V gene is TRBV18, the J gene TRBJ1-1; 8 bases agree with TRBD1. Per germline, CDR1 KGHSH and CDR2 LQKENI. This CDR3 spans 13 amino acids. Trimming cost V 6 bases and J 12 bases; bases outside gene matches: 12. CDR3 in DNA: TGTGCCAGCTCGCTCCCACAGGGGGTTGCAACTTTCTTT. Its protein product is CASSLPQGVATFF.

About this clone itself: Other DNA sequences in this specimen translate into the identical CDR3. The J gene is TRBJ2-7, the V gene TRBV21-1; the D call of TRBD1 is as the table states it, not checked on the DNA. TRBV21-1 is an annotated pseudogene. The CDR3 contains 16 residues. CDR3: CASSKKPGQSSYEQYF. CDR3 coding DNA: TGTGCCAGCAGCAAAAAGCCGGGACAGAGCTCCTACGAGCAGTACTTC.

This chain links TRBV5-6 with TRBJ2-7; maybe TRBD2 (7 bases). Germline assignment: CDR1 SGHDT and CDR2 YYEEEE. V gave up 4 bases and J gave up 0 bases, with 17 bases separating them. This CDR3 spans 16 amino acids. CDR3 nucleotide sequence: TGTGCCAGCAGCACATGGGGGCTAGCGGCCTCCTACGAGCAGTACTTC. Protein sequence: CASSTWGLAASYEQYF.

This clone came up a few times. Other DNA sequences within the sample encode an identical CDR3. The chain is built from TRBV30 and TRBJ1-5; TRBD1 might be the D (5 bases). CDR1 and CDR2 from the germline V gene are GTSNPN and SVGIG (reference sequence). The ends were cut back, 0 bases at V and 6 bases at J, with 12 bases in the middle. This CDR3 has 14 amino acids. DNA for the CDR3: TGTGCCTGGAGTGTATCGGGGCGGGGTCAGCCCCAGCATTTT. It yields the protein CAWSVSGRGQPQHF.

This clone appeared a few times. The same CDR3 arises from other DNA sequences in this sample as well. This chain uses TRBV19 with TRBJ1-5; the D is unclear. Germline CDR1 is LNHDA and CDR2 is SQIVND (reference sequence). V was clipped by 7 bases and J by 2 bases, with 6 bases between them. CDR3 length equals 12 residues. The CDR3 loop is CASKEGNQPQHF. CDR3 nucleotide sequence: TGTGCCAGTAAAGAGGGCAATCAGCCCCAGCATTTT.